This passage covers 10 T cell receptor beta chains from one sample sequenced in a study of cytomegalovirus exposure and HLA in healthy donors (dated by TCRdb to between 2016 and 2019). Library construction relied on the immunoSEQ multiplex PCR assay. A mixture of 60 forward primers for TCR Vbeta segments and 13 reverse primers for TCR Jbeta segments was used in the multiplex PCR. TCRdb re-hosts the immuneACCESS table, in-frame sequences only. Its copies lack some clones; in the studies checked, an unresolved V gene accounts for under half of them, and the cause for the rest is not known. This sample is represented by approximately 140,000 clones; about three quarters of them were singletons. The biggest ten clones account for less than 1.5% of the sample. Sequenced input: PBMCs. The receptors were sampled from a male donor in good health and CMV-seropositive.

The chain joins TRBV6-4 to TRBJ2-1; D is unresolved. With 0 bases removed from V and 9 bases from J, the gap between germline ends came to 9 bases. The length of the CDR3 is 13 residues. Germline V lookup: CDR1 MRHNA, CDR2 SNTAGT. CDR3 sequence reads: CASSDSNSREQFF. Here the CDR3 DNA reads TGTGCCAGCAGTGACTCTAATTCTCGTGAGCAGTTCTTC.

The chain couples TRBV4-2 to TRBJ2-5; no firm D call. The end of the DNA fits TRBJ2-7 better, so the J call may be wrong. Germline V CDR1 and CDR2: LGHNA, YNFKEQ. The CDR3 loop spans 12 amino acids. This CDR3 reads CASSQDRYEQYF. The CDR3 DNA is TGTGCCAGCAGCCAAGATCGGTACGAGCAGTACTTC.

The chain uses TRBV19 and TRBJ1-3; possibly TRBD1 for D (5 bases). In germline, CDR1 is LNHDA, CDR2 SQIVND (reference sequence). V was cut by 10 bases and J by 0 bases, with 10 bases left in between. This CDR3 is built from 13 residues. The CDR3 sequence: CATSGFSGNTIYF. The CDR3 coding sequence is TGTGCCACCTCAGGGTTCTCTGGAAACACCATATATTTT.

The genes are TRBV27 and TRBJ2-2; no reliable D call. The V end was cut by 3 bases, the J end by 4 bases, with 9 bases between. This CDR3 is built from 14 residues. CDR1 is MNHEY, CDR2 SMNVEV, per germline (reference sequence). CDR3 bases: TGTGCCAGCAGTTTGTGGGCAAGCACCGGGGAGCTGTTTTTT. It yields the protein CASSLWASTGELFF.

CDR3 sequence (DNA): TGCAGCGTAAAGACAGAGAACGCGCCTGAAAAACTGTTTTTT. Translated, it gives CSVKTENAPEKLFF. The chain carries TRBV29-1 and TRBJ1-4; weak D call: TRBD1 (5 bases). The CDR3 length is 14 residues. CDR1 and CDR2 (germline): SQVTM, ANQGSEA. Trimming shortened V by 6 bases and J by 7 bases, and 18 bases separated the two germline ends.

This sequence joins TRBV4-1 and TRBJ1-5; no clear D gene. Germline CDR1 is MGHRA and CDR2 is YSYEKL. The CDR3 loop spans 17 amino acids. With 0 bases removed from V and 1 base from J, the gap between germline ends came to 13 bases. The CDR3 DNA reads TGCGCCAGCAGCCAAGAGCTCGGAGTCTACAGCAATCAGCCCCAGCATTTT. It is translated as CASSQELGVYSNQPQHF.

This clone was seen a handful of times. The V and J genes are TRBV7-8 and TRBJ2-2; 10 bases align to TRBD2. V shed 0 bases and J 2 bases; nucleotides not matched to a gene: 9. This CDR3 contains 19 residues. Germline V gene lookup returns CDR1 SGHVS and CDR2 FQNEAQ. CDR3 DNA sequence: TGTGCCAGCAGCTTAGCGGTAACTAGCGGGATTGACAACACCGGGGAGCTGTTTTTT. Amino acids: CASSLAVTSGIDNTGELFF.

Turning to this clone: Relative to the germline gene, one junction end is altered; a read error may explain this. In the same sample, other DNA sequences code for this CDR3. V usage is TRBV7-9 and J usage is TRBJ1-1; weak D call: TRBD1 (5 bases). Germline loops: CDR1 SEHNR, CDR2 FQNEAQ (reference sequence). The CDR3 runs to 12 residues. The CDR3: CSSSPGGAEAFF. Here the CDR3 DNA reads TGTTCCAGCAGCCCGGGGGGGGCTGAAGCTTTCTTT.

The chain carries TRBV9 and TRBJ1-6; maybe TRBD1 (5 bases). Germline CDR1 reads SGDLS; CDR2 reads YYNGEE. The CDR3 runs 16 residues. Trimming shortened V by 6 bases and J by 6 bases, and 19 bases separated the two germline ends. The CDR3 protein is CASTPGVGAGNSPLHF. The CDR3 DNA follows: TGTGCCAGCACCCCGGGGGTAGGGGCGGGTAATTCACCCCTCCACTTT.

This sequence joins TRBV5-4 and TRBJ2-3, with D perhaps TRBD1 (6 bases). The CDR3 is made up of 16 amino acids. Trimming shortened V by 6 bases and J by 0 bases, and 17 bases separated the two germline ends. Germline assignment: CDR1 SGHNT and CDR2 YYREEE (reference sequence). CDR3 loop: CASKEGETSSTDTQYF. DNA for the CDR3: TGTGCCAGCAAAGAGGGGGAGACCTCTAGCACAGATACGCAGTATTTT.